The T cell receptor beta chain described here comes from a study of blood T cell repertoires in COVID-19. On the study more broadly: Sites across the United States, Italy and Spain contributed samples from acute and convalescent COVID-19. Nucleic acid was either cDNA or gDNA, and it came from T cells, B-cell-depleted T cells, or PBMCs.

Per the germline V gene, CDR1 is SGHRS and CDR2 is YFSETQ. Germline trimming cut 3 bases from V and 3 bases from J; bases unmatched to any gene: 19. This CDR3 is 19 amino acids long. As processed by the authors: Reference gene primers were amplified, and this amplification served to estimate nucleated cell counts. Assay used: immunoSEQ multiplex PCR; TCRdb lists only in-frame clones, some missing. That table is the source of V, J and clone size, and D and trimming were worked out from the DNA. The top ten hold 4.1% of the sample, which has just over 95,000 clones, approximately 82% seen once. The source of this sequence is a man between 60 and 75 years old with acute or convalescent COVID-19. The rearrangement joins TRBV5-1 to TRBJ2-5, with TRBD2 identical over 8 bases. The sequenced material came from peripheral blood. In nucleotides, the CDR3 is TGCGCCAGCAGCTGGGGTCTGGGGGGACTAGTTGGGCCCAAAGAGACCCAGTACTTC. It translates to CASSWGLGGLVGPKETQYF.